These 17 T cell receptor beta chains came from one sample sequenced in a study of blood T cell repertoires in COVID-19. Produced via immunoSEQ multiplex PCR; TCRdb's table is partial and in-frame only. The sample includes 220,000 or so clones, roughly 84% of them seen just once. Sequencing was done on a sample of PBMCs or T cells enriched from blood (not recorded which). The receptor set was obtained from a woman aged 40 to 50 who had recovered from COVID-19.

J is TRBJ1-3 and V is TRBV3-1 (or the pseudogene TRBV3-2), with no clear D. CDR1 is LGHDT and CDR2 is YNNKEL in the germline V gene (reference sequence). V shed 6 bases and J shed 1 base, with 7 bases lying between them. This CDR3 region has 13 residues. As DNA, the CDR3 is TGTGCCAGCAGGGAGGGATCTGGAAACACCATATATTTT. Translated, it gives CASREGSGNTIYF.

The rearrangement uses TRBV9 and TRBJ2-2, with a tentative D call TRBD2 (6 bases). V was shortened by 0 bases and J by 5 bases, with 14 bases between the two germline ends. The length of the CDR3 is 16 residues. Germline assignment: CDR1 SGDLS and CDR2 YYNGEE. Here the CDR3 reads CASSVDFGSRTGELFF. The CDR3 region has the DNA TGTGCCAGCAGCGTAGATTTCGGGAGTCGGACCGGGGAGCTGTTTTTT.

V gene TRBV4-3 combines with J gene TRBJ1-1; 9 positions match TRBD1. Per germline, CDR1 LGHNA and CDR2 YSLEER. The CDR3 has 20 amino acids. V gave up 0 bases and J gave up 1 base; unmatched junction bases: 15. CDR3 residues: CASSQEASFTGGGENTEAFF. In nucleotides, the CDR3 is TGCGCCAGCAGCCAAGAGGCCAGCTTTACAGGGGGCGGAGAGAACACTGAAGCTTTCTTT.

This clone was seen a few times. V gene TRBV7-2 combines with J gene TRBJ2-1; TRBD2 matches 7 bases. Germline CDR1 SGHTA, CDR2 FQGNSA. The CDR3 length is 14 residues. V shed 1 base and J 5 bases; nucleotides not matched to a gene: 2. The CDR3 protein is CASSLVRGDNEQFF. DNA of the CDR3: TGTGCCAGCAGCTTAGTTCGGGGGGACAATGAGCAGTTCTTC.

The chain has TRBV5-4 and TRBJ2-1, with 13 bases lining up with TRBD2. The CDR3 is 16 residues long. The V gene's germline CDR1 is SGHNT and CDR2 YYREEE (reference sequence). The ends lost 0 bases at V and 7 bases at J; junction bases unmatched: 4. CDR3 sequence (DNA): TGTGCCAGCAGCTTGGATCGGACTAGCGGGGGAAATGAGCAGTTCTTC. This gives the protein CASSLDRTSGGNEQFF. Full variable domain (missing parts from reference TRBV5-4 and TRBJ2-1): ETGVTQSPTHLIKTRGQQVTLRCSSQSGHNTVSWYQQALGQGPQFIFQYYREEENGRGNFPPRFSGLQFPNYSSELNVNALELDDSALYLCASSLDRTSGGNEQFFGPGTRLTVL.

This rearrangement joins TRBV28 to TRBJ2-7; D is unresolved. The CDR3 runs 16 residues. Deletions cut 5 bases from V and 6 bases from J, with 23 bases between. The germline V gene has CDR1 MDHEN and CDR2 SYDVKM. CDR3 in amino acids: CASSAPRHPSNVEQYF. As DNA, the CDR3 is TGTGCCAGCAGTGCGCCCCGACACCCCTCGAATGTCGAGCAGTACTTC.

V is TRBV2 and J is TRBJ2-3, with D maybe TRBD2 (6 bases). There are 14 residues in the CDR3. V was clipped by 5 bases and J by 0 bases, with 9 bases between them. CDR1 is SNHLY, CDR2 FYNNEI, per germline. This CDR3 reads CASSFRGSTDTQYF. The CDR3 DNA is TGTGCCAGCAGTTTTCGGGGGAGCACAGATACGCAGTATTTT. Full variable domain (missing parts from reference TRBV2 and TRBJ2-3): EPEVTQTPSHQVTQMGQEVILRCVPISNHLYFYWYRQILGQKVEFLVSFYNNEISEKSEIFDDQFSVERPDGSNFTLKIRSTKLEDSAMYFCASSFRGSTDTQYFGPGTRLTVL.

This clone was found once. This chain links TRBV19 with TRBJ2-1; D is unclear. Trimming stripped 0 bases from V and 2 bases from J, with 11 bases between. Germline V gene data show CDR1 as LNHDA and CDR2 as SQIVND (reference sequence). CDR3 length equals 16 residues. CDR3 sequence: CASSIELSVPYNEQFF. In DNA, the CDR3 is TGTGCCAGTAGTATAGAACTAAGCGTCCCCTACAATGAGCAGTTCTTC.

The V call is TRBV5-6, the J call TRBJ2-2; the match to TRBD1 covers 9 bases. Germline V gene data show CDR1 as SGHDT and CDR2 as YYEEEE. Trimming took 4 bases from V and 1 from J; bases not matched to a gene: 11. This CDR3 is built from 18 residues. CDR3 protein: CASSPLLQDRGNTGELFF. Written as DNA, the CDR3 is TGTGCCAGCAGCCCCCTCCTTCAGGACAGGGGGAACACCGGGGAGCTGTTTTTT. Supplemented by reference TRBV5-6 and TRBJ2-2, the full variable domain reads DAGVTQSPTHLIKTRGQQVTLRCSPKSGHDTVSWYQQALGQGPQFIFQYYEEEERQRGNFPDRFSGHQFPNYSSELNVNALLLGDSALYLCASSPLLQDRGNTGELFFGEGSRLTVL.

The chain carries TRBV7-2 and TRBJ1-6; D remains ambiguous. The germline V and J ends were trimmed by 1 base and 5 bases, with 9 bases remaining between them. The germline V gene has CDR1 SGHTA and CDR2 FQGNSA. The CDR3 is 15 amino acids. The CDR3 here is CASSLGAGNNSPLHF. The CDR3 bases are TGTGCCAGCAGCTTAGGGGCAGGCAATAATTCACCCCTCCACTTT.

The J gene is TRBJ2-7, the V gene TRBV7-8; no definite D call. CDR1 is SGHVS, CDR2 FQNEAQ, per germline. The CDR3 is 12 residues long. With 5 bases removed from V and 0 bases from J, the gap between germline ends came to 5 bases. The CDR3 coding sequence is TGTGCCAGCAGCCTCAACTCCTACGAGCAGTACTTC. Its protein is CASSLNSYEQYF. Variable domain in full (rest from reference TRBV7-8 and TRBJ2-7): GAGVSQSPRYKVAKRGQDVALRCDPISGHVSLFWYQQALGQGPEFLTYFQNEAQLDKSGLPSDRFFAERPEGSVSTLKIQRTQQEDSAVYLCASSLNSYEQYFGPGTRLTVT.

This clone was picked up a small number of times. This rearrangement joins TRBV18 to TRBJ2-1; the match to TRBD2 covers 14 bases. The CDR3 spans 16 residues. CDR1 is KGHSH, CDR2 LQKENI, per germline. The ends lost 2 bases at V and 10 bases at J; junction bases unmatched: 7. The CDR3 DNA follows: TGTGCCAGCTCACCAGTGACTAGCGGGAGGGCCTCCGAGCAGTTCTTC. As protein: CASSPVTSGRASEQFF.

V and J are TRBV29-1 and TRBJ2-7; possibly TRBD2 for D (5 bases). The germline CDR1 and CDR2 sequences are SQVTM and ANQGSEA. The V end lost 6 bases, the J end lost 7 bases, and 22 bases lay between the germline ends. This CDR3 is built from 14 residues. The CDR3 nucleotides read TGCAGCGTCCGAAGGGTTTACGGGAAATGGGAGCAGTACTTC. Translating it yields CSVRRVYGKWEQYF.

This rearrangement joins TRBV5-7 to TRBJ1-1, with D perhaps matching TRBD1 (5 bases). TRBV5-7 is known as an ORF, though its function is uncertain. The CDR3 is made up of 15 amino acids. The V end was cut by 1 base, the J end by 1 base, with 11 bases between. CDR3: CASSLWRQSNTEAFF. CDR3 coding DNA: TGTGCCAGCAGCTTGTGGAGACAGTCGAACACTGAAGCTTTCTTT.

The CDR3: CASVGGSNYGYTF. Here the CDR3 DNA reads TGTGCCAGCGTTGGCGGTTCTAACTATGGCTACACCTTC. This chain joins TRBV6-5 and TRBJ1-2; D gene unclear. Trimming cost V 8 bases and J 0 bases, with 10 bases left between them. This CDR3 has 13 residues. From germline, CDR1 is MNHEY and CDR2 SVGAGI.

The chain has TRBV24-1 and TRBJ2-3, with TRBD2 matching 16 bases. The germline CDR1 and CDR2 sequences are KGHDR and SFDVKD. Trimming cost V 4 bases and J 4 bases; bases outside gene matches: 7. This CDR3 has 18 residues. CDR3 in amino acids: CATSDLGTSGRASDTQYF. The CDR3 DNA reads TGTGCCACCAGTGACCTGGGGACTAGCGGGAGGGCCTCAGATACGCAGTATTTT.

CDR3 DNA: TGTGCCAGCAGTCACCGGGTCCAAGAGACCCAGTACTTC. Amino acids: CASSHRVQETQYF. The chain carries TRBV6-5 and TRBJ2-5; D is uncertain. V was trimmed by 5 bases and J by 1 base, leaving 8 bases between them. This CDR3 contains 13 residues. CDR1 and CDR2 from the germline V gene are MNHEY and SVGAGI.